One sample yielded the 29 T cell receptor beta chains listed below, sequenced in a study of graft-versus-host responses after intestinal transplantation. Using immunoSEQ multiplex PCR, the repertoire was profiled, and TCRdb retains in-frame clones only, with some absent. The sample lists roughly 50,000 clones, about 90% seen once, with roughly 6% in the top ten. The input for sequencing was PBMCs, taken 650 to 680 days after intestinal transplant. Receptor source: a human patient who received an intestinal transplant, so some T cells may come from the graft donor.

The chain carries TRBV29-1 and TRBJ1-2; tentatively, D is TRBD1 (5 bases). The germline CDR1 and CDR2 sequences are SQVTM and ANQGSEA. V lost 7 bases to trimming and J lost 6 bases, with 9 bases between them. The CDR3 has 10 amino acids. CDR3 region: CSAQGDGYTF. The CDR3 bases are TGCAGCGCCCAGGGTGATGGCTACACCTTC.

The chain carries TRBV27 and TRBJ1-5; D might be TRBD1 (5 bases). This CDR3 contains 15 residues. Trimming stripped 3 bases from V and 2 bases from J, with 11 bases between. Germline lookup yields CDR1 MNHEY and CDR2 SMNVEV (reference sequence). The CDR3 spells CASSLAGGRNQPQHF. DNA of the CDR3: TGTGCCAGCAGTTTGGCGGGGGGACGCAATCAGCCCCAGCATTTT.

The chain is built from TRBV4-1 and TRBJ2-5, with D perhaps matching TRBD2 (6 bases). Trimming cost V 3 bases and J 1 base, with 33 bases left between them. This CDR3 contains 22 residues. The germline CDR1 and CDR2 sequences are MGHRA and YSYEKL. This chain's CDR3 is CASSHPDGRGVLTGGSQETQYF. The DNA for the CDR3 is TGCGCCAGCAGCCACCCTGATGGACGTGGGGTCCTAACTGGGGGGAGCCAAGAGACCCAGTACTTC.

The V gene is TRBV6-5, the J gene TRBJ1-4, with 7 bases lining up with TRBD1. Looked up from germline, CDR1 is MNHEY and CDR2 is SVGAGI. The V gene end was trimmed by 6 bases and the J gene end by 6 bases; junction bases not matched to a gene: 10. The CDR3 length is 15 residues. In nucleotides, the CDR3 is TGTGCCAGCAGCCTAACAGGGGCGTACTATGAAAAACTGTTTTTT. Protein sequence: CASSLTGAYYEKLFF.

This clone has just a few counts. The V gene is TRBV19, the J gene TRBJ1-1; TRBD1 matches 7 bases. The V gene's germline CDR1 is LNHDA and CDR2 SQIVND (reference sequence). The V gene end was trimmed by 8 bases and the J gene end by 4 bases; junction bases not matched to a gene: 4. The CDR3 is 12 amino acids. The CDR3 DNA sequence: TGTGCCAGTGGAACAGGGGCCACTGAAGCTTTCTTT. As protein: CASGTGATEAFF.

The chain employs TRBV5-1 and TRBJ2-5, with TRBD2 matching 11 bases. The CDR3 is 17 amino acids. Germline V lookup: CDR1 SGHRS, CDR2 YFSETQ. J gave up 7 bases and V 0 bases, and 11 bases lay outside the gene matches. The CDR3 bases are TGCGCCAGCAGCTTGGGGCTAGCGGGGGGCTCCATGGGGACCCAGTACTTC. Encoded protein: CASSLGLAGGSMGTQYF.

V usage is TRBV12-5 and J usage is TRBJ2-1; 8 nucleotides match TRBD2. The V and J ends lost 5 bases and 4 bases, in that order; junction bases with no gene match: 7. CDR1 and CDR2 (germline): LGHNT, FRNRAP. The CDR3 has 15 amino acids. The CDR3 bases are TGTGCTAGTGGTACGGGACTAGTCACTTACAATGAGCAGTTCTTC. Translating gives CASGTGLVTYNEQFF.

In its sample, this clone was seen once. V gene TRBV9 combines with J gene TRBJ2-3, with D unresolved. Deletions cut 3 bases from V and 5 bases from J, with 13 bases between. Germline assignment: CDR1 SGDLS and CDR2 YYNGEE. The CDR3 is made up of 14 amino acids. This CDR3 reads CASSATRTEDTQYF. The CDR3 DNA reads TGTGCCAGCAGCGCCACCAGGACGGAAGATACGCAGTATTTT. Complete variable domain (other parts from reference TRBV9 and TRBJ2-3): DSGVTQTPKHLITATGQRVTLRCSPRSGDLSVYWYQQSLDQGLQFLIQYYNGEERAKGNILERFSAQQFPDLHSELNLSSLELGDSALYFCASSATRTEDTQYFGPGTRLTVL.

V is TRBV6-5 and J is TRBJ2-7; tentatively, D is TRBD2 (5 bases). Germline CDR1 reads MNHEY; CDR2 reads SVGAGI. The CDR3 loop spans 14 amino acids. With 0 bases removed from V and 2 bases from J, the gap between germline ends came to 8 bases. The CDR3 nucleotides are TGTGCCAGCAGTTACTCGGCGGGCACCTACGAGCAGTACTTC. It codes for CASSYSAGTYEQYF.

The gene calls are TRBV5-6 and TRBJ1-2; D gene unclear. The CDR3 runs 12 residues. Germline V lookup: CDR1 SGHDT, CDR2 YYEEEE. V lost 4 bases and J lost 2, with 6 bases in between. For the CDR3, the DNA is TGTGCCAGCAGCCCCGGGAACTATGGCTACACCTTC. It is translated as CASSPGNYGYTF. Supplemented by reference TRBV5-6 and TRBJ1-2, the full variable domain reads DAGVTQSPTHLIKTRGQQVTLRCSPKSGHDTVSWYQQALGQGPQFIFQYYEEEERQRGNFPDRFSGHQFPNYSSELNVNALLLGDSALYLCASSPGNYGYTFGSGTRLTVV.

This chain uses TRBV25-1 with TRBJ1-2, with unresolved D. The CDR3 sequence is 13 residues long. Germline values: CDR1 MGHDK, CDR2 SYGVNS. The V gene lost 2 bases and the J gene lost 8 bases, with 12 bases spanning the gap. CDR3 residues: CASSEDRLWGYTF. CDR3 sequence (DNA): TGTGCCAGCAGTGAAGACCGGCTATGGGGCTACACCTTC.

The J gene is TRBJ1-1, the V gene TRBV11-2; possibly TRBD1 for D (5 bases). V was pared by 3 bases and J by 4 bases, with 15 bases between. CDR3 length: 15 residues. In germline, CDR1 is SGHAT, CDR2 FQNNGV. CDR3 amino acids: CASSFFPRGTTEAFF. DNA of the CDR3: TGTGCCAGCAGCTTCTTTCCGAGAGGGACCACTGAAGCTTTCTTT.

V usage is TRBV10-1 and J usage is TRBJ2-7; 8 bases are shared with TRBD2. CDR1 is WNHNN and CDR2 is SYGVQD in the germline V gene (reference sequence). The V and J ends lost 2 bases and 6 bases, in that order; junction bases with no gene match: 9. The CDR3 loop spans 15 amino acids. DNA of the CDR3: TGCGCCAGCAGTGAGCCTACAGCGGGGGCTTTCGAGCAGTACTTC. It specifies CASSEPTAGAFEQYF.

The V and J genes are TRBV5-1 and TRBJ2-5; D is unresolved. The V gene lost 0 bases and the J gene lost 5 bases, with 11 bases spanning the gap. The germline V gene encodes CDR1 SGHRS and CDR2 YFSETQ. CDR3 size: 14 residues. CDR3 sequence (DNA): TGCGCCAGCAGCTTGGTGCTGGGGTCGGAGACCCAGTACTTC. Translation gives CASSLVLGSETQYF.

Sample share makes this clone medium-sized. This chain joins TRBV29-1 and TRBJ2-7, with D tentatively TRBD1 (6 bases). The ends were cut back, 8 bases at V and 0 bases at J, with 20 bases in the middle. Germline-derived CDR1 and CDR2 are SQVTM and ANQGSEA. The CDR3 has 15 amino acids. The CDR3 here is CSTFPGHGTSYEQYF. Written as DNA, the CDR3 is TGCAGCACCTTCCCGGGACATGGAACCTCCTACGAGCAGTACTTC.

V and J are TRBV5-1 and TRBJ1-6, with D hard to call. In germline, CDR1 is SGHRS, CDR2 YFSETQ. Trimming shortened V by 0 bases and J by 0 bases, and 13 bases separated the two germline ends. The CDR3 consists of 18 residues. The CDR3 spells CASSLGGLSSSYNSPLHF. CDR3 nucleotides: TGCGCCAGCAGCTTGGGAGGACTTTCCAGCTCCTATAATTCACCCCTCCACTTT.

The sample holds a few counts of this clone. The chain uses TRBV14 and TRBJ1-1; D is uncertain. CDR1 SGHDN and CDR2 FVKESK come from the germline V gene. The CDR3 is 13 residues long. V lost 3 bases to trimming and J lost 5 bases, with 10 bases between them. The CDR3 bases are TGTGCCAGCAGCCACACACCGGGGACTGAAGCTTTCTTT. Its translation is CASSHTPGTEAFF.

The chain combines TRBV9 with TRBJ2-7; 9 bases are a match to TRBD2. The CDR3 has 15 residues. CDR1 is SGDLS, CDR2 YYNGEE, per germline. Trimming removed 0 bases from V and 4 bases from J; junction bases left unmatched: 5. CDR3 nucleotide sequence: TGTGCCAGCAGCGTAGCTTCTAGCGGGATATACGAGCAGTACTTC. Translation: CASSVASSGIYEQYF.

V usage is TRBV6-6 and J usage is TRBJ1-2, with unresolved D. Trimming stripped 4 bases from V and 6 bases from J, with 12 bases between. Germline lookup yields CDR1 MNHNY and CDR2 SVGAGI (reference sequence). The CDR3 is 13 residues long. The CDR3 DNA reads TGTGCCAGCAGTTTGAGTGTGATCGATGGCTACACCTTC. Translated: CASSLSVIDGYTF.

This chain links TRBV6-6 with TRBJ2-2; D gene unclear. Trimming cost V 2 bases and J 6 bases, with 7 bases left between them. This CDR3 contains 13 residues. Germline V gene lookup returns CDR1 MNHNY and CDR2 SVGAGI (reference sequence). This CDR3 is CASSYTVAGELFF. The CDR3, as DNA: TGTGCCAGCAGTTACACGGTGGCCGGGGAGCTGTTTTTT.

For this clone: The same CDR3 is also encoded by other DNA sequences in this sample. The rearrangement uses TRBV11-2 and TRBJ1-1; D possibly corresponds to TRBD1 (5 bases). The length of the CDR3 is 14 residues. Germline V CDR1 and CDR2: SGHAT, FQNNGV. Trimming left V 2 bases short and J 8 bases short, with 15 bases between. DNA of the CDR3: TGTGCCAGCAGCTTAACAGAACAGGCCACCGAAGCTTTCTTT. It yields the protein CASSLTEQATEAFF.

V and J are TRBV5-1 and TRBJ1-2; TRBD1 aligns across 8 bases. Germline assignment: CDR1 SGHRS and CDR2 YFSETQ. The junction had 8 bases not matched to a gene; V was cut back by 4 bases and J by 0 bases. The CDR3 has 16 amino acids. CDR3 sequence reads: CASSPYYRGTNYGYTF. DNA for the CDR3: TGCGCCAGCAGCCCATATTACAGGGGGACTAACTATGGCTACACCTTC.

The chain has TRBV7-6 and TRBJ2-3; 10 nucleotides agree with TRBD2. The CDR3 loop spans 17 amino acids. V dropped 1 base and J dropped 0; count of bases not matched to a gene: 4. Per germline, CDR1 SGHVS and CDR2 FNYEAQ. DNA of the CDR3: TGTGCCAGCAGCTTAGTTCCTAGCGGGAGTAGCACAGATACGCAGTATTTT. Its protein is CASSLVPSGSSTDTQYF.

The V call is TRBV2, the J call TRBJ2-1; maybe TRBD1 (5 bases). V dropped 5 bases and J dropped 7 bases, with 9 bases sitting between them. The germline gives CDR1 SNHLY, CDR2 FYNNEI. The CDR3 is 12 amino acids. The CDR3 sequence: CASSPRQNEQFF. The DNA of the CDR3 is TGTGCCAGCAGTCCAAGACAGAATGAGCAGTTCTTC.

On this clone: One end of the junction varies from germline; a read error may be responsible. This chain uses TRBV15 with TRBJ2-5; D possibly uses TRBD1 or TRBD2 (7 bases each). Germline CDR1 reads LNHNV; CDR2 reads YYDKDF (reference sequence). CDR3 size: 13 residues. CDR3 amino acids: CAASRGGSRTQYF. The CDR3 DNA reads as TGTGCCGCCAGCAGGGGGGGAAGCAGGACCCAGTACTTC.

This sequence joins TRBV4-2 and TRBJ1-4; unclear D gene. Germline assignment: CDR1 LGHNA and CDR2 YNFKEQ. The CDR3 runs 14 residues. V was trimmed by 1 base and J by 7 bases, leaving 10 bases between them. The CDR3 here is CASSQVMEFEKLFF. The CDR3 coding sequence is TGTGCCAGCAGCCAAGTTATGGAGTTTGAAAAACTGTTTTTT.

Only one count was recorded for this clone. The chain uses TRBV29-1 and TRBJ2-3; D not resolved. With 4 bases removed from V and 2 bases from J, the gap between germline ends came to 10 bases. Germline-derived CDR1 and CDR2 are SQVTM and ANQGSEA. The CDR3 length is 13 residues. CDR3 coding DNA: TGCAGCGTTGCTGGGGATTACACAGATACGCAGTATTTT. Translation gives CSVAGDYTDTQYF.

This clone has a handful of counts. The rearrangement links TRBV6-5 to TRBJ2-7; a possible D gene is TRBD2 (7 bases). Trimming took 2 bases from V and 6 from J, leaving 17 bases between them. The CDR3 is made up of 15 amino acids. Germline CDR1 MNHEY, CDR2 SVGAGI. The CDR3 reads CASSYVWGGGREQYF. The CDR3 DNA reads as TGTGCCAGCAGTTACGTCTGGGGGGGCGGTCGCGAGCAGTACTTC.

A remark on this clone: Because the CDR3's place on the DNA is in doubt, the DNA is left out and the CDR3 is given as listed by TCRdb. The V call is TRBV5-1, the J call TRBJ2-2. The germline V gene has CDR1 SGHRS and CDR2 YFSETQ. The CDR3 adds up to 13 amino acids, both ends counted. CDR3 residues: CASSPFGNGELFF.